This T cell receptor (beta chain) is drawn from a study of glioma-infiltrating T cells after dendritic cell vaccination (TCRdb year 2016). With regard to the full study: The cohort comprised around 15 glioblastoma patients from Phase I and II dendritic cell vaccination trials, 9 newly diagnosed and 6 with recurrent disease. Between the early 2000s and the early 2010s, the patients were given dendritic cell vaccination pulsed with autologous tumor lysate. Tumor-infiltrating lymphocyte content was quantified and tumor and blood repertoires were compared in dendritic cell-vaccinated glioblastoma patients by deep sequencing of TCR beta CDR3 regions. TCR sequencing metrics, including TIL content and tumor-blood repertoire overlap, were correlated with survival after dendritic cell vaccination. To make the vaccine, monocyte-derived dendritic cells were cultured for roughly seven days with IL-4 and GM-CSF and then pulsed overnight with autologous tumor lysate. Each patient got three intradermal injections of the dendritic cell vaccine, spaced at biweekly intervals, in the arm below the axilla. Broader findings and caveats from the paper: Higher estimated pretreatment TIL content predicted longer time to progression and overall survival after dendritic cell vaccination. TCR clonality showed no direct relationship with survival, which suggests that a diverse polyclonal response may be important. The TCR overlap response model with three groups was called speculative and said to need prospective validation. The cohort was small and heterogeneous, few patients had complete blood and tumor sets, and even fewer had initial-recurrent tumor pairs.

With regard to this clone: Its antigen remains unidentified. No per-base quality is available; no much larger clone lies one base away.

The time point label here, explained by the study, means: after dendritic cell vaccination, including at tumor progression/relapse. Patients were selected on the basis of adequate residual fresh-frozen tumor tissue and more than two years of available survival data. An isocitrate dehydrogenase mutation was not carried by any of the glioblastoma patients, although molecular status was otherwise variable. PBMC collection took place before vaccination, two weeks after the third vaccination, and at tumor progression if progression occurred. The Qiagen DNeasy Blood extraction Kit was used for extraction of genomic DNA. TCRB CDR3 regions were amplified from about 1.9 ug genomic DNA, or all available DNA if less, using the immunoSEQ assay. Multiplex PCR used 60 forward primers for TCR V beta segments and 13 reverse primers for J beta segments. To estimate the number of reads per starting template, synthetic control templates were added to each sample at limiting dilution. Reads of 87 bp were generated by sequencing on the Illumina HiSeq System. The study's own analysis went as follows. PCR and sequencing errors were removed by a nearest neighbor algorithm that merged closely related sequences. TCR overlap was measured as the percentage of unique tumor TCR beta sequences that were also present in the peripheral blood of the same patient. TCRdb carries this immuneACCESS record with in-frame sequences only. Its versions omit some clonotypes, under half of them owing to an unresolved V gene in the studies checked, with the rest unexplained. V, J and clone size are taken as reported in that table, and D and trimming were inferred from the DNA itself. This sample gives 90,000 to 95,000 clones in total; about 81% of them show up just once. Approximately 2% of the sample comes from the top ten.

As encoded in the germline V gene (reference sequence), CDR1 is LNHDA while CDR2 is SQIVND. Here V drops 9 bases and J drops 2 bases, and the junction holds 5 bases not matched to any gene. The CDR3 has 14 amino acids, counting the end cysteine and phenylalanine. The entry retains the CDR3 DNA only, 42 bases that are in frame from base 1. The source is a human donor with glioblastoma. The V and J genes are TRBV19 and TRBJ2-2, and TRBD1 aligns with 8 junction nucleotides. Sequenced here: blood, sampled after dendritic cell vaccination. The bases read TGTGCCAGCCGGACAGGGCCCAACACCGGGGAGCTGTTTTTT. Translated, this gives CASRTGPNTGELFF. Reference TRBV19 and TRBJ2-2 proteins supply the regions before and after the CDR3; the full variable domain is: DGGITQSPKYLFRKEGQNVTLSCEQNLNHDAMYWYRQDPGQGLRLIYYSQIVNDFQKGDIAEGYSVSREKKESFPLTVTSAQKNPTAFYLCASRTGPNTGELFFGEGSRLTVL.